This entry lists 28 T cell receptor beta chains sequenced from one sample in a study of OX40 agonist ivuxolimab in advanced cancers. Repertoires were generated with immunoSEQ multiplex PCR, while TCRdb's copy carries only in-frame clones and drops some. The sample has around 19,000 clones, roughly 70% seen once. This sample comprised CD4+ or CD8+ T cells sorted from blood, obtained in a trial of the OX40 agonist ivuxolimab. These receptors were collected from an adult with an advanced solid tumor such as melanoma, head and neck, liver or kidney cancer.

This clone is a singleton in its sample. The rearrangement joins TRBV6-5 to TRBJ2-1; a possible D gene is TRBD2 (7 bases). Germline V gene lookup returns CDR1 MNHEY and CDR2 SVGAGI. The CDR3 length is 14 residues. V shed 5 bases and J shed 6 bases, with 14 bases lying between them. CDR3: CASSRRGGGNEQFF. CDR3 nucleotide sequence: TGTGCCAGCAGTAGAAGGGGGGGTGGCAATGAGCAGTTCTTC.

This clone has just one count. The conserved phenylalanine or tryptophan is not found at the CDR3 terminus, so this likely reflects a read error. V is TRBV10-3 and J is TRBJ1-2; 12 bases agree with TRBD1. CDR3 length equals 15 residues. Germline assignment: CDR1 ENHRY and CDR2 SYGVKD. Germline trimming cut 4 bases from V and 7 bases from J; bases unmatched to any gene: 7. The CDR3 DNA reads as TGTGCCATCAGTGGTTCGGGACAGGGGGCTCTTGGCTACACCCTC. This codes for CAISGSGQGALGYTL.

The CDR3 DNA sequence: TGTGCCAGCAGCTTAGTGGGTGATGAAAAACTGTTTTTT. It specifies CASSLVGDEKLFF. The chain recombines TRBV7-6 with TRBJ1-4; D remains ambiguous. Trimming removed 1 base from V and 6 bases from J, with 6 bases in between. The CDR3 extends over 13 amino acids. The germline V gene has CDR1 SGHVS and CDR2 FNYEAQ. The whole variable domain, filled in from reference TRBV7-6 and TRBJ1-4, reads GAGVSQSPRYKVTKRGQDVALRCDPISGHVSLYWYRQALGQGPEFLTYFNYEAQQDKSGLPNDRFSAERPEGSISTLTIQRTEQRDSAMYRCASSLVGDEKLFFGSGTQLSVL.

This chain joins TRBV5-4 and TRBJ1-1; 8 nucleotides agree with TRBD1. Germline CDR1 and CDR2: SGHNT and YYREEE (reference sequence). CDR3 length: 15 amino acids. V was clipped by 4 bases and J by 3 bases; unmatched bases: 8. The CDR3 protein is CASSPDRVGDTEAFF. The CDR3 DNA reads as TGTGCCAGCAGCCCGGACAGGGTGGGGGACACTGAAGCTTTCTTT. The full variable domain, completed using reference TRBV5-4 and TRBJ1-1, is ETGVTQSPTHLIKTRGQQVTLRCSSQSGHNTVSWYQQALGQGPQFIFQYYREEENGRGNFPPRFSGLQFPNYSSELNVNALELDDSALYLCASSPDRVGDTEAFFGQGTRLTVV.

The V and J genes are TRBV7-6 and TRBJ2-5; D assignment may be TRBD1 or TRBD2 (6 bases each). The last part of the DNA fits TRBJ2-7 better; the J call may be wrong. Germline V gene lookup returns CDR1 SGHVS and CDR2 FNYEAQ. The CDR3 sequence is 15 residues long. CDR3 region: CASSLEGGGSYEQYF. DNA of the CDR3: TGTGCCAGCAGCTTAGAGGGGGGCGGCTCCTACGAGCAGTACTTC.

The J gene is TRBJ2-5, the V gene TRBV7-9; D possibly corresponds to TRBD2 (6 bases). Gene TRBJ2-7 matches the end of the DNA better, so the J call may be wrong. Germline loops: CDR1 SEHNR, CDR2 FQNEAQ (reference sequence). The CDR3 runs 15 residues. In nucleotides, the CDR3 is TGTGCCAGCAGCTTAAGGGACTTTGGGCACTACGAGCAGTACTTC. Encoded protein: CASSLRDFGHYEQYF.

The CDR3, as DNA: TGTGCCAGCAGTTTAGTAGTGGCAGACTACGAGCAGTACTTC. It is translated as CASSLVVADYEQYF. The rearrangement joins TRBV28 to TRBJ2-7, with D unresolved. This CDR3 contains 14 residues. Germline CDR1 reads MDHEN; CDR2 reads SYDVKM. The germline V and J ends were trimmed by 2 bases and 3 bases, with 11 bases remaining between them.

The CDR3 sequence is CASSGGDQPQHF. For the CDR3, the DNA is TGTGCCAGCAGTGGAGGGGATCAGCCCCAGCATTTT. This sequence joins TRBV2 and TRBJ1-5; tentatively, D is TRBD1 (5 bases). The CDR3 covers 12 residues. The germline CDR1 and CDR2 sequences are SNHLY and FYNNEI. Trimming cost V 4 bases and J 5 bases, with 6 bases left between them.

Judged by abundance, this clone is medium-sized. V gene TRBV7-6 combines with J gene TRBJ2-2; tentative D call: TRBD2 (6 bases). CDR1 and CDR2 from the germline V gene are SGHVS and FNYEAQ. This CDR3 comprises 13 residues. The V gene lost 3 bases and the J gene lost 7 bases, with 9 bases spanning the gap. This CDR3 is CASSFRLVGELFF. CDR3 in DNA: TGTGCCAGCAGCTTTCGACTAGTCGGGGAGCTGTTTTTT.

The rearrangement links TRBV19 to TRBJ2-5; unclear D gene. The germline V gene encodes CDR1 LNHDA and CDR2 SQIVND (reference sequence). The CDR3 spans 15 residues. The V gene lost 4 bases and the J gene lost 4 bases, with 16 bases spanning the gap. CDR3 loop: CASSSVANSAETQYF. CDR3 bases: TGTGCCAGTAGTAGTGTAGCTAATTCAGCAGAGACCCAGTACTTC.

This sequence joins TRBV7-9 and TRBJ2-3; no firm D call. CDR1 SEHNR and CDR2 FQNEAQ come from the germline V gene (reference sequence). This CDR3 contains 16 residues. The V end was cut by 1 base, the J end by 2 bases, with 13 bases between. CDR3: CASSLDPRGSTDTQYF. Written as DNA, the CDR3 is TGTGCCAGCAGCTTAGATCCCCGTGGCTCCACAGATACGCAGTATTTT.

This clone was recorded once. V gene TRBV14 combines with J gene TRBJ1-1; D is unclear. The CDR3 totals 15 residues. Germline values: CDR1 SGHDN, CDR2 FVKESK. V was shortened by 0 bases and J by 5 bases, with 13 bases between the two germline ends. The CDR3 protein is CASSQDIGGVTEAFF. CDR3 bases: TGTGCCAGCAGCCAAGATATAGGTGGGGTAACTGAAGCTTTCTTT. Together with reference TRBV14 and TRBJ1-1, the CDR3 gives the full variable domain: EAGVTQFPSHSVIEKGQTVTLRCDPISGHDNLYWYRRVMGKEIKFLLHFVKESKQDESGMPNNRFLAERTGGTYSTLKVQPAELEDSGVYFCASSQDIGGVTEAFFGQGTRLTVV.

This sequence joins TRBV5-6 and TRBJ2-7; TRBD2 matches 11 bases. Germline-derived CDR1 and CDR2 are SGHDT and YYEEEE. With 1 base clipped from V and 2 bases from J, the junction kept 11 bases outside the gene matches. The CDR3 spans 18 residues. The CDR3: CASSLYEPGLAVPYEQYF. CDR3 nucleotide sequence: TGTGCCAGCAGCTTGTACGAACCGGGACTAGCGGTACCCTACGAGCAGTACTTC.

The V and J genes are TRBV6-6 and TRBJ1-1; D call uncertain. CDR1 is MNHNY, CDR2 SVGAGI, per germline (reference sequence). The CDR3 length is 15 residues. Trimming took 2 bases from V and 0 from J, leaving 10 bases between them. CDR3 bases: TGTGCCAGCAGTTACGGAGGGAAAGTGAACACTGAAGCTTTCTTT. It codes for CASSYGGKVNTEAFF.

This chain connects TRBV4-1 to TRBJ2-7, with 8 bases matching TRBD2. The CDR3 is made up of 15 amino acids. Trimming at V came to 2 bases and at J to 1 base, leaving 4 bases not matched to a gene. Germline CDR1 MGHRA, CDR2 YSYEKL. Here the CDR3 reads CASSQTAGVSYEQYF. The CDR3 DNA reads TGCGCCAGCAGCCAAACAGCGGGAGTTTCCTACGAGCAGTACTTC.

The chain couples TRBV7-8 to TRBJ1-3, with D unclear. Looked up from germline, CDR1 is SGHVS and CDR2 is FQNEAQ. CDR3 length: 11 amino acids. Trimming took 8 bases from V and 4 from J, leaving 6 bases between them. The CDR3 region has the DNA TGTGCCAGCTCGCCCGGAAACACCATATATTTT. Translated, it gives CASSPGNTIYF.

The chain uses TRBV11-1 and TRBJ1-5; TRBD1 agrees at 7 bases. CDR3 size: 18 residues. Trimming removed 1 base from V and 4 bases from J; junction bases left unmatched: 13. Germline CDR1 reads SGHAT; CDR2 reads FQDESV (reference sequence). The CDR3 sequence is CASSLGGWDSSPNQPQHF. In DNA form, the CDR3 reads TGTGCCAGCAGCTTAGGGGGCTGGGACAGTAGTCCTAATCAGCCCCAGCATTTT.

The chain links TRBV5-1 to TRBJ2-7; perhaps TRBD1 as D (6 bases). Trimming took 3 bases from V and 3 from J, leaving 10 bases between them. The CDR3 is made up of 13 amino acids. Per germline, CDR1 SGHRS and CDR2 YFSETQ. Here the CDR3 reads CASSSTGGYEQYF. Written as DNA, the CDR3 is TGCGCCAGCAGCTCGACAGGTGGCTACGAGCAGTACTTC.

This clone came up a few times. The V call is TRBV14, the J call TRBJ2-7, with a weak D call TRBD2 (6 bases). This CDR3 is built from 16 residues. Germline V gene sequence: CDR1 SGHDN, CDR2 FVKESK. V lost 0 bases to trimming and J lost 5 bases, with 17 bases between them. The DNA of the CDR3 is TGTGCCAGCAGCCAAGATAAGTTCGAGGGAGGACACGAGCAGTACTTC. It is translated as CASSQDKFEGGHEQYF.

The chain employs TRBV4-1 and TRBJ2-7; no reliable D call. The V end was cut by 3 bases, the J end by 7 bases, with 16 bases between. Germline V gene lookup returns CDR1 MGHRA and CDR2 YSYEKL. CDR3 length: 14 residues. This CDR3 is CASSQAGPQREQYF. The CDR3 DNA is TGCGCCAGCAGCCAGGCCGGGCCTCAAAGAGAGCAGTACTTC.

The sample holds one count of this clone. The rearrangement uses TRBV28 and TRBJ1-4, with D unclear. From germline, CDR1 is MDHEN and CDR2 SYDVKM. The V gene lost 6 bases and the J gene lost 8 bases, with 13 bases spanning the gap. The CDR3 is 13 residues long. CDR3 amino acids: CASSPELEEKLFF. DNA of the CDR3: TGTGCCAGCAGCCCCGAGCTGGAGGAAAAACTGTTTTTT. The full variable domain, rest sourced from reference TRBV28 and TRBJ1-4, is DVKVTQSSRYLVKRTGEKVFLECVQDMDHENMFWYRQDPGLGLRLIYFSYDVKMKEKGDIPEGYSVSREKKERFSLILESASTNQTSMYLCASSPELEEKLFFGSGTQLSVL.

This sequence joins TRBV2 and TRBJ2-3; 7 bases match TRBD2. Germline CDR1 and CDR2: SNHLY and FYNNEI. The CDR3 covers 15 residues. Trimming removed 0 bases from V and 7 bases from J; junction bases left unmatched: 7. This CDR3 is CASSEAKRDMYTQYF. The CDR3 bases are TGTGCCAGCAGTGAAGCGAAGCGGGATATGTATACGCAGTATTTT.

The gene calls are TRBV4-2 and TRBJ1-1, with TRBD1 matching 7 bases. Germline trimming cut 8 bases from V and 5 bases from J; bases unmatched to any gene: 8. Germline loops: CDR1 LGHNA, CDR2 YNFKEQ. This CDR3 has 13 residues. The CDR3 nucleotides read TGTGCCAGCGGACAGACAGGGATAACTGAAGCTTTCTTT. Protein product: CASGQTGITEAFF.

In its sample, this clone was seen a few times. The V and J genes are TRBV28 and TRBJ2-1, with TRBD1 identical over 7 bases. Germline CDR1 reads MDHEN; CDR2 reads SYDVKM. V shed 4 bases and J 0 bases; nucleotides not matched to a gene: 9. The CDR3 has 17 amino acids. In DNA, the CDR3 is TGTGCCAGCAGTTCCGGTACAGGGGCCCCCTCCTACAATGAGCAGTTCTTC. Amino acid sequence: CASSSGTGAPSYNEQFF.

This chain links TRBV30 with TRBJ2-1; 7 nucleotides line up with TRBD1. The CDR3 length is 15 residues. J lost 8 bases, V lost 2 bases, and 12 bases had no gene match. Germline loops: CDR1 GTSNPN, CDR2 SVGIG (reference sequence). The CDR3 coding sequence is TGTGCCTGGAGTTTCCCGACAGGGTTAATCGATGAGCAGTTCTTC. Translated: CAWSFPTGLIDEQFF.

This clone appeared a few times. The V call is TRBV4-3, the J call TRBJ2-7; D gene unclear. The V end was cut by 0 bases, the J end by 0 bases, with 12 bases between. Germline CDR1 and CDR2: LGHNA and YSLEER. The CDR3 sequence is 16 residues long. CDR3 DNA: TGCGCCAGCAGCCAAGAGGCAGACGGCGACTCCTACGAGCAGTACTTC. Translation: CASSQEADGDSYEQYF.

V usage is TRBV5-1 and J usage is TRBJ2-7; 7 bases map to TRBD1. Germline-derived CDR1 and CDR2 are SGHRS and YFSETQ. The CDR3 sequence is 13 residues long. V lost 5 bases to trimming and J lost 0 bases; unmatched junction nucleotides: 2. DNA for the CDR3: TGCGCCAGCAGTTGGGACAGCTCCTACGAGCAGTACTTC. Translating it yields CASSWDSSYEQYF.

The J gene is TRBJ2-7, the V gene TRBV4-1, with D uncertain. The germline V and J ends were trimmed by 0 bases and 6 bases, with 6 bases remaining between them. The CDR3 totals 12 residues. Germline CDR1 is MGHRA and CDR2 is YSYEKL. CDR3 coding DNA: TGCGCCAGCAGCCAAGATGGGCGCGAGCAGTACTTC. Its translation is CASSQDGREQYF.